The rows below give T cell receptor beta chains drawn from one sample of a study of CD8 T cells in Susac syndrome. One entry per CDR3 protein results from TCRdb running MiXCR on the immunoSEQ multiplex PCR reads. The sample has approximately 150,000 distinct CDR3 sequences; roughly 94% are singletons. Material for sequencing was CD4+ T cells from PBMCs. The receptors here all came from a human donor with multiple sclerosis. Each CDR3 is given with its conserved first and last residue. Fields, in order: J gene, D gene, clone size, V gene, CDR3 DNA, CDR3 protein. The D gene is left open where the match is weak. Clone size is shown for a subset of rows, as once, few, many or a class of expanded clone.

TRBJ1-2,NA,NA,TRBV5-5,TGTGCCAGCAGCGATAGACAGTGGGTCTATGGCTACACCTTC,CASSDRQWVYGYTF
TRBJ1-2,NA,NA,TRBV11-2,TGTGCCAGCAGCAGGGGGAATGGCTACACCTTC,CASSRGNGYTF
TRBJ2-5,NA,NA,TRBV10-3,TGTGCCACCTACGGGACGGCCCAAGAGACCCAGTACTTC,CATYGTAQETQYF
TRBJ2-2,NA,NA,TRBV5-6,TGTGCCAGCAGCCCGGGGTGGGCCGGGGAGCTGTTTTTT,CASSPGWAGELFF
TRBJ1-1,NA,NA,TRBV20-1,TGCAGTGCTACATCCGGGGGGAACACTGAAGCTTTCTTT,CSATSGGNTEAFF
TRBJ2-7,NA,NA,TRBV5-1,TGCGCCAGCAGCTTGGCCGAGGGGAGGAACGAGCAGTACTTC,CASSLAEGRNEQYF
TRBJ2-7,NA,NA,TRBV6-1,TGTGCCAGCCGTGGAGGACAAGGCACCTACGAGCAGTACTTC,CASRGGQGTYEQYF
TRBJ2-5,NA,few,TRBV24-1,TGTGCCACCAGTGATTTGGGGGAGACCCAGTACTTC,CATSDLGETQYF
TRBJ1-2,NA,NA,TRBV16,TGTGCCAGCAGCCAATCGCGAGGGGTCCGGGGCTACACCTTC,CASSQSRGVRGYTF
TRBJ1-5,NA,once,TRBV30,TGTGCCTGGAGTGTAAGGGGCAGCCTGAATCAGCCCCAGCATTTT,CAWSVRGSLNQPQHF